This T cell receptor beta chain was captured by sequencing in a study of shared clonotypes between healthy human individuals. Study outcomes and limitations: Clonotype sharing across several donors was observed for around 5% of naive CD4 clonotypes.

Donors comprised only Caucasian adults living in Nashville, Tennessee. Partitioning of CD4+ cells yielded a CD45RA+ naive subset and a CD45RA-negative memory subset. The sorted-subset replicate PCRs were given roughly 190 ng DNA, which is some 29,000 T cell genomes. Data came from immunoSEQ multiplex PCR; TCRdb stores just in-frame clones and leaves some out. The sample has around 340,000 clones, more than 60% seen once. This clone was observed once. Its antigen is undetermined. Germline V lookup: CDR1 SGHRS, CDR2 YFSETQ. The CDR3 loop spans 14 amino acids. Trimming cost V 3 bases and J 1 base, with 10 bases left between them.

The origin of this receptor is a man aged 30 to 39 in good health. The rearrangement uses TRBV5-1 and TRBJ1-1; D possibly corresponds to TRBD1 (6 bases). The sample consisted of memory CD4+ T cells sorted from blood. Noted subset: CD45RA-negative fraction. The CDR3 region is CASSWGTQNTEAFF. The CDR3 region has the DNA TGCGCCAGCAGCTGGGGGACACAGAACACTGAAGCTTTCTTT.